Below, one T cell receptor (beta chain) is given with its context. The antigen is unknown. The treatment: about 20 received Ad26.COV2.S at low or high dose, single or two shots; 5 received placebo; per-sample allocation not given. Specimen acquisition occurred on day 63 following the initial vaccine or placebo injection. V lost 4 bases and J 0 bases, leaving 15 bases between the germline ends. Germline V gene data show CDR1 as SGDLS and CDR2 as YYNGEE. The CDR3 covers 16 residues. This sample is part of a study of Ad26.COV2.S vaccination and SARS-CoV-2 variants. Study-wide results and limits: Researchers reported similar non-spike TCR breadth in vaccine and placebo recipients.

Sequencing used immunoSEQ multiplex PCR; TCRdb keeps in-frame clones, though not all of them. The sample includes 380,000 or so clones, about four fifths of them seen just once. The receptor was isolated from a person between 18 and 59 years old who received the Ad26.COV2.S COVID-19 vaccine or a placebo. Sequenced here: peripheral blood, sampled in a trial of Ad26.COV2.S vaccine versus placebo. The chain joins TRBV9 to TRBJ2-3; D gene unclear. CDR3 nucleotide sequence: TGTGCCAGCAGCCCTTATAGATCACCTAGCACAGATACGCAGTATTTT. It specifies CASSPYRSPSTDTQYF.